This T cell receptor beta chain was documented in a study of neurological immune-mediated disorders. The wider study: Of about 34 multiple sclerosis patients, roughly 30 were relapsing-remitting and 3 secondary progressive. Study-wide results and caveats: Expansion of TCR clones was greatest in HTLV-1-associated myelopathy and smallest in multiple sclerosis, where it fell below that of healthy controls.

Germline assignment: CDR1 LGHDT and CDR2 YNNKEL (reference sequence). This CDR3 comprises 13 residues. V lost 1 base and J lost 4, with 5 bases in between. This clonotype was counted many times. Its antigen is not known. 5'RACE with 10-nucleotide random UMIs produced the cDNA. TCRdb re-derived calls from the 5' RACE reads in MiXCR, one entry per CDR3 protein. The sample shows around 69,000 distinct CDR3 sequences, 4.5% of them seen only once. Sequenced sample: PBMCs. The chain employs TRBV3-1 and TRBJ1-5; D uncertain. The sequence derives from a man aged 25-45 years with multiple sclerosis. The CDR3 region has the DNA TGTGCCAGCAGCCAAGGGGGTAATCAGCCCCAGCATTTT. Translating gives CASSQGGNQPQHF.